This T cell receptor (beta chain) emerged from a study of T cells after yellow fever vaccination. Regarding the study as a whole: In post-booster samples, most primary-vaccination clones reappeared (approximately 96% CD4, roughly 88% CD8). The secondary response was weaker, and its peak arrived faster, on day 5 versus 15. FACS-sorted repertoires might harbor abundant contaminating clonotypes from the bulk population.

TCRdb called the 5' RACE reads again in MiXCR, with one record for every CDR3 protein. The data show 300,000 to 450,000 distinct CDR3 sequences, with 6% to 8% seen just once and approximately 15% held by the top ten. The sample holds many counts of this clonotype. Its antigen is still unknown. The CDR3 sequence is 14 residues long. Trimming took 5 bases from V and 4 from J; bases not matched to a gene: 7. The germline gives CDR1 MNHNS, CDR2 SASEGT. The sequencing here drew on PBMCs, taken 5 days after the yellow fever booster vaccination. V gene TRBV6-1 combines with J gene TRBJ2-7, with 8 positions matching TRBD1. This TCR was sampled from a man in his thirties or forties who received the YFV17D yellow fever vaccine. The CDR3 DNA is TGTGCCAGCAGTCGACGGGACAGGTGGTACGAGCAGTACTTC. Its protein is CASSRRDRWYEQYF.